The 27 T cell receptor beta chains below all came from one sample that was sequenced in a study of blood T cell repertoires in COVID-19. The assay was immunoSEQ multiplex PCR, and TCRdb's table has in-frame clones only and misses some. The table records some 130,000 clones, roughly 85% of them present only once. The sample taken for sequencing was peripheral blood. The receptors come from a man in his 60s with acute or convalescent COVID-19.

This clone was detected a few times. The genes are TRBV28 and TRBJ2-1, with D perhaps matching TRBD1 (6 bases). Germline CDR1 and CDR2: MDHEN and SYDVKM. The CDR3 consists of 13 residues. Trimming took 6 bases from V and 8 from J, leaving 14 bases between them. This chain's CDR3 is CASSISRGHEQFF. DNA for the CDR3: TGTGCCAGCAGCATCTCCAGGGGCCATGAGCAGTTCTTC.

This chain joins TRBV6-1 and TRBJ2-5; TRBD1 matches 9 bases. CDR1 and CDR2 (germline): MNHNS, SASEGT. CDR3 size: 16 residues. V lost 3 bases to trimming and J lost 5 bases; unmatched junction nucleotides: 10. The CDR3 reads CASSDFPGQGRETQYF. CDR3 sequence (DNA): TGTGCCAGCAGTGATTTTCCGGGACAGGGAAGGGAGACCCAGTACTTC.

This clone was detected a few times. The rearrangement uses TRBV29-1 and TRBJ2-1; D might be TRBD2 (5 bases). Per germline, CDR1 SQVTM and CDR2 ANQGSEA. Trimming took off 3 bases at V and 7 bases at J, with 16 bases between the two ends. The CDR3 covers 14 residues. The CDR3: CSVEAPEGVNEQFF. The DNA for the CDR3 is TGCAGCGTTGAGGCCCCCGAGGGAGTGAATGAGCAGTTCTTC.

The V gene is TRBV7-2, the J gene TRBJ1-4, with 10 bases fitting TRBD1. This CDR3 spans 15 amino acids. V was clipped by 4 bases and J by 8 bases; unmatched bases: 7. CDR1 and CDR2 (germline): SGHTA, FQGNSA. The CDR3 DNA reads as TGTGCCAGCAGCTCCGACAGGGGGCGGTTCGAAAAACTGTTTTTT. The encoded protein is CASSSDRGRFEKLFF. Full variable domain (missing parts from reference TRBV7-2 and TRBJ1-4): GAGVSQSPSNKVTEKGKDVELRCDPISGHTALYWYRQSLGQGLEFLIYFQGNSAPDKSGLPSDRFSAERTGGSVSTLTIQRTQQEDSAVYLCASSSDRGRFEKLFFGSGTQLSVL.

Only a few counts were recorded for this clone. This chain connects TRBV6-2 or TRBV6-3 to TRBJ2-1; perhaps TRBD2 as D (6 bases). This CDR3 region has 12 residues. CDR1 and CDR2 from the germline V gene are MNHEY and SVGEGT. Trimming left V 5 bases short and J 7 bases short, with 9 bases between. The CDR3: CASSTTRNEQFF. Written as DNA, the CDR3 is TGTGCCAGCAGTACGACTAGAAATGAGCAGTTCTTC.

V is TRBV7-2 and J is TRBJ2-1, with 8 bases lining up with TRBD2. The ends lost 5 bases at V and 0 bases at J; junction bases unmatched: 3. Germline CDR1 and CDR2: SGHTA and FQGNSA. The CDR3 has 15 residues. CDR3 sequence: CASSPGGSSYNEQFF. The CDR3 coding sequence is TGTGCCAGCAGCCCGGGGGGGAGCTCCTACAATGAGCAGTTCTTC.

This rearrangement joins TRBV5-6 to TRBJ1-2; tentatively, D is TRBD1 (5 bases). Germline V gene lookup returns CDR1 SGHDT and CDR2 YYEEEE. CDR3 size: 14 residues. The V and J ends lost 4 bases and 7 bases respectively, with 17 bases between them. This CDR3 reads CASSLGGGASGYTF. CDR3 bases: TGTGCCAGCAGCCTCGGTGGAGGGGCGAGTGGCTACACCTTC.

About this clone itself: Relative to the germline gene, one junction end is altered; a read error may explain this. The chain joins TRBV7-7 to TRBJ1-2, with D perhaps matching TRBD1 (6 bases). Germline-derived CDR1 and CDR2 are SSHAT and FNYEAQ (reference sequence). The CDR3 is 15 amino acids. CDR3 sequence reads: CASSKSTQGTYGYTF. The CDR3 DNA reads as TGTGCTAGCAGCAAATCGACCCAGGGGACGTATGGCTACACCTTC.

This clone was recorded once. V usage is TRBV19 and J usage is TRBJ2-7, with D perhaps matching TRBD2 (6 bases). Germline CDR1 reads LNHDA; CDR2 reads SQIVND (reference sequence). The V end was cut by 5 bases, the J end by 1 base, with 12 bases between. The CDR3 runs 14 residues. Here the CDR3 DNA reads TGTGCCAGTAGTGCGGGGAGAGCATCCTACGAGCAGTACTTC. Its protein is CASSAGRASYEQYF.

The chain has TRBV27 and TRBJ2-3; TRBD2 matches 7 bases. Trimming cost V 5 bases and J 3 bases; bases outside gene matches: 5. The germline V gene encodes CDR1 MNHEY and CDR2 SMNVEV (reference sequence). The CDR3 is made up of 14 amino acids. This CDR3 reads CASSPWGGTDTQYF. Here the CDR3 DNA reads TGTGCCAGCAGTCCCTGGGGGGGGACAGATACGCAGTATTTT.

This clone was detected a few times. The V gene is TRBV7-9, the J gene TRBJ1-2; 8 nucleotides agree with TRBD1. Germline V gene data show CDR1 as SEHNR and CDR2 as FQNEAQ (reference sequence). V lost 4 bases, J lost 8 bases, and 3 bases stayed unmatched. CDR3 size: 12 residues. CDR3 sequence (DNA): TGTGCCAGCAGCTCCACAGGGGGAGGCTACACCTTC. Translation: CASSSTGGGYTF. Filled out from reference TRBV7-9 and TRBJ1-2, the complete variable domain reads DTGVSQNPRHKITKRGQNVTFRCDPISEHNRLYWYRQTLGQGPEFLTYFQNEAQLEKSRLLSDRFSAERPKGSFSTLEIQRTEQGDSAMYLCASSSTGGGYTFGSGTRLTVV.

The chain employs TRBV7-3 and TRBJ2-3, with 11 bases aligning to TRBD2. Germline V gives CDR1 SGHTA, CDR2 FQGTGA. Trimming took 2 bases from V and 5 from J; bases not matched to a gene: 6. This CDR3 has 16 residues. The CDR3 DNA is TGTGCCAGCAGCTTACTAGCGGGAGGCCCTCTAGATACGCAGTATTTT. Protein: CASSLLAGGPLDTQYF. Full variable domain (outside the CDR3, taken from reference TRBV7-3 and TRBJ2-3): GAGVSQTPSNKVTEKGKYVELRCDPISGHTALYWYRQSLGQGPEFLIYFQGTGAADDSGLPNDRFFAVRPEGSVSTLKIQRTERGDSAVYLCASSLLAGGPLDTQYFGPGTRLTVL.

The rearrangement links TRBV11-1 to TRBJ2-3, with 7 bases aligning to TRBD1. Germline CDR1 SGHAT, CDR2 FQDESV (reference sequence). J lost 0 bases, V lost 5 bases, and 8 bases had no gene match. There are 16 residues in the CDR3. CDR3 DNA sequence: TGTGCCAGCAGCCTACAGGGGTTAGTTAGCACAGATACGCAGTATTTT. It translates to CASSLQGLVSTDTQYF.

V is TRBV18 and J is TRBJ1-6; no definite D call. Trimming pared 5 bases from V and 7 bases from J, leaving 6 bases between. The germline V gene encodes CDR1 KGHSH and CDR2 LQKENI. This CDR3 contains 12 residues. The CDR3 sequence: CASSIQNSPLHF. For the CDR3, the DNA is TGTGCCAGCTCAATCCAAAATTCACCCCTCCACTTT.

The sample holds one count of this clone. This chain joins TRBV6-1 and TRBJ1-5; the D gene is possibly TRBD1 (6 bases). Trimming shortened V by 0 bases and J by 9 bases, and 9 bases separated the two germline ends. Germline V gene data show CDR1 as MNHNS and CDR2 as SASEGT. The CDR3 length is 13 residues. CDR3 sequence: CASSEASRGPQHF. Written as DNA, the CDR3 is TGTGCCAGCAGTGAAGCCTCCAGGGGGCCCCAGCATTTT.

J is TRBJ1-4 and V is TRBV18; TRBD1 matches at 7 bases. In germline, CDR1 is KGHSH, CDR2 LQKENI. CDR3 size: 16 residues. V was pared by 5 bases and J by 2 bases, with 8 bases of the junction left unmatched. The CDR3 DNA sequence: TGTGCCAGCTCATCCAGACAGGGTGGGACTAATGAAAAACTGTTTTTT. This encodes CASSSRQGGTNEKLFF.

The chain employs TRBV7-2 and TRBJ1-1; D might be TRBD1 (6 bases). The germline CDR1 and CDR2 sequences are SGHTA and FQGNSA. Trimming took off 2 bases at V and 6 bases at J, with 10 bases between the two ends. This CDR3 contains 13 residues. DNA for the CDR3: TGTGCCAGCAGCTTACCAGGGGTACCTGAAGCTTTCTTT. Translating it yields CASSLPGVPEAFF.

This clone was seen once. The CDR3 DNA reads TGTGCCAGCAGGGACAGCGGGGCGAACACCGGGGAGCTGTTTTTT. This gives the protein CASRDSGANTGELFF. The chain uses TRBV3-1 (or the pseudogene TRBV3-2) and TRBJ2-2; possible D gene TRBD2, 7 bases. The CDR3 contains 15 residues. Germline CDR1 and CDR2: LGHDT and YNNKEL (reference sequence). V lost 6 bases and J lost 0, with 11 bases in between.

J is TRBJ1-1 and V is TRBV9; D is possibly TRBD1 (5 bases). This CDR3 comprises 14 residues. Germline loops: CDR1 SGDLS, CDR2 YYNGEE. Trimming pared 0 bases from V and 0 bases from J, leaving 6 bases between. CDR3: CASSVAGMNTEAFF. In DNA form, the CDR3 reads TGTGCCAGCAGCGTAGCAGGGATGAACACTGAAGCTTTCTTT.

The V gene is TRBV7-8, the J gene TRBJ2-7; perhaps TRBD2 as D (6 bases). The length of the CDR3 is 14 residues. The V and J ends lost 8 bases and 0 bases respectively, with 14 bases between them. CDR1 and CDR2 (germline): SGHVS, FQNEAQ. The chain's CDR3 is CASDPGVSSYEQYF. The CDR3 bases are TGTGCCAGCGATCCGGGAGTGAGCTCCTACGAGCAGTACTTC.

V is TRBV29-1 and J is TRBJ2-7; D is ambiguous. From germline, CDR1 is SQVTM and CDR2 ANQGSEA. The ends were cut back, 5 bases at V and 2 bases at J, with 10 bases in the middle. The CDR3 totals 12 residues. This CDR3 reads CSVLQSPYEQYF. CDR3 nucleotides: TGCAGCGTTCTACAGTCTCCCTACGAGCAGTACTTC.

The chain employs TRBV19 and TRBJ1-1; 8 positions match TRBD1. V shed 4 bases, J shed 1 base, and the junction held 8 bases outside the gene matches. Germline CDR1 LNHDA, CDR2 SQIVND (reference sequence). The CDR3 runs to 16 residues. Written as DNA, the CDR3 is TGTGCCAGTAGTAGGAACAGGGGGTCAGCGAACACTGAAGCTTTCTTT. As protein: CASSRNRGSANTEAFF.

The table lists this clone with a few counts. The V call is TRBV21-1, the J call TRBJ1-2; no DNA check was done on the table's D call, TRBD1. TRBV21-1 is a listed pseudogene. The length of the CDR3 is 17 residues. The CDR3 nucleotides read TGTGCCAGCAGCAACCCCAATCGGGACAGTCGATACTATGGCTACACCTTC. Translated, it gives CASSNPNRDSRYYGYTF.

V is TRBV5-6 and J is TRBJ1-2, with D hard to call. V lost 0 bases and J lost 8, with 17 bases in between. The CDR3 runs to 15 residues. The germline V gene has CDR1 SGHDT and CDR2 YYEEEE. CDR3 nucleotides: TGTGCCAGCAGCTTGGCGAGTCAGCTCCGGGAGGGCTACACCTTC. Residues: CASSLASQLREGYTF. Looking up the rest from reference TRBV5-6 and TRBJ1-2 gives the full variable domain: DAGVTQSPTHLIKTRGQQVTLRCSPKSGHDTVSWYQQALGQGPQFIFQYYEEEERQRGNFPDRFSGHQFPNYSSELNVNALLLGDSALYLCASSLASQLREGYTFGSGTRLTVV.

The V gene is TRBV3-1 (or the pseudogene TRBV3-2), the J gene TRBJ1-3; D gene ambiguous. With 2 bases removed from V and 2 bases from J, the gap between germline ends came to 4 bases. The CDR3 totals 13 residues. The germline V gene has CDR1 LGHDT and CDR2 YNNKEL (reference sequence). The CDR3 region is CASSQFTGNTIYF. The CDR3 nucleotides are TGTGCCAGCAGCCAATTTACTGGAAACACCATATATTTT.

The chain uses TRBV4-3 and TRBJ1-1; D is perhaps TRBD1 (5 bases). V was pared by 1 base and J by 0 bases, with 12 bases between. The V gene's germline CDR1 is LGHNA and CDR2 YSLEER. The CDR3 is made up of 16 amino acids. The CDR3 nucleotides are TGCGCCAGCAGCCAAGGGACACTTACTTTGAACACTGAAGCTTTCTTT. Residues: CASSQGTLTLNTEAFF.

This chain joins TRBV6-2 or TRBV6-3 and TRBJ2-3; 11 bases are a match to TRBD2. The trim removed 4 bases at V and 2 bases at J, leaving 5 bases unmatched. The CDR3 is 16 residues long. CDR1 and CDR2 from the germline V gene are MNHEY and SVGEGT. The CDR3 DNA is TGTGCCAGCAGTTTGGGACTAGCGGATATCACAGATACGCAGTATTTT. It specifies CASSLGLADITDTQYF.